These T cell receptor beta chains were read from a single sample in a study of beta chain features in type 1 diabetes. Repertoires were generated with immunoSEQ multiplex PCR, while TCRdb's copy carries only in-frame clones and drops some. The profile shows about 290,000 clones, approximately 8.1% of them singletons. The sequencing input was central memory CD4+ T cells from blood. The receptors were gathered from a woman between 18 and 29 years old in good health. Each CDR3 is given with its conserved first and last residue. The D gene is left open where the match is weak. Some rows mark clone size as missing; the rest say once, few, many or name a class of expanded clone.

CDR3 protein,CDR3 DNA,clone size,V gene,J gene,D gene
CASSYSNRGRGTEAFF,TGTGCCAGCAGTTACTCGAACAGGGGCAGGGGGACTGAAGCTTTCTTT,-,TRBV6-5,TRBJ1-1,TRBD1
CSAANYNEQFF,TGCAGCGCCGCCAACTACAATGAGCAGTTCTTC,-,TRBV29-1,TRBJ2-1,-
CASSPWGYGYTF,TGTGCCAGCAGTCCATGGGGCTATGGCTACACCTTC,few,TRBV6-1,TRBJ1-2,-
CASSTGGRTYEQYF,TGTGCCAGCAGTACCGGTGGGAGAACCTACGAGCAGTACTTC,-,TRBV5-4,TRBJ2-7,-
CASHRTANNSPLHF,TGTGCCAGCCATCGGACCGCGAATAATTCACCCCTCCACTTT,-,TRBV28,TRBJ1-6,-
CASSQDLLSGGGTEAFF,TGCGCCAGCAGCCAAGACCTTCTTTCAGGGGGCGGCACTGAAGCTTTCTTT,many,TRBV4-3,TRBJ1-1,TRBD1
CASSSKGTGADTQYF,TGTGCCAGCAGCTCAAAAGGGACAGGGGCAGATACGCAGTATTTT,-,TRBV25-1,TRBJ2-3,TRBD1
CASSQDRAAIKTQYF,TGCGCCAGCAGCCAAGATCGGGCGGCGATAAAGACCCAGTACTTC,few,TRBV4-1,TRBJ2-5,-
CASRRLAENTDTQYF,TGTGCCAGCAGGCGTCTAGCGGAGAACACAGATACGCAGTATTTT,-,TRBV4-2,TRBJ2-3,TRBD2
CASSRWTGVSDEQFF,TGTGCCAGCAGCCGTTGGACAGGGGTGTCCGATGAGCAGTTCTTC,few,TRBV5-5,TRBJ2-1,TRBD1
CASRPYGEQFF,TGTGCCAGCAGGCCGTATGGTGAGCAGTTCTTC,-,TRBV2,TRBJ2-1,-
CASSPTSGAYNEQFF,TGTGCCAGCAGCCCGACTAGCGGGGCATACAATGAGCAGTTCTTC,-,TRBV11-2,TRBJ2-1,TRBD2
CASNYNRGPNNEQFF,TGTGCCAGCAACTATAACAGGGGGCCCAACAATGAGCAGTTCTTC,-,TRBV11-1,TRBJ2-1,TRBD1
CASSFGTSGDEQFF,TGTGCCAGCAGCTTTGGAACTAGCGGGGATGAGCAGTTCTTC,-,TRBV7-9,TRBJ2-1,TRBD2
CASSLEVGTDTQYF,TGTGCCAGCAGCTTGGAGGTTGGGACAGATACGCAGTATTTT,-,TRBV5-4,TRBJ2-3,-
CASSPMGTDTQYF,TGTGCCAGCAGCCCCATGGGGACAGATACGCAGTATTTT,-,TRBV9,TRBJ2-3,-
CAWRTGLAGRGKETQYF,TGTGCCTGGAGAACTGGACTAGCGGGGAGGGGAAAAGAGACCCAGTACTTC,few,TRBV30,TRBJ2-5,TRBD2
CASSRRMNTEAFF,TGTGCCAGCAGCAGAAGAATGAACACTGAAGCTTTCTTT,many,TRBV5-4,TRBJ1-1,-
CASRRDRTYEQYF,TGTGCCAGTCGCCGGGACAGGACCTACGAGCAGTACTTC,-,TRBV7-8,TRBJ2-7,TRBD1
CARETQYF,TGCGCGAGGGAGACCCAGTACTTC,few,TRBV23-1,TRBJ2-5,-
CASSSRHHGYTF,TGTGCCAGCAGCTCAAGACACCATGGCTACACCTTC,few,TRBV11-3,TRBJ1-2,-
CASTNQAGGRSYNEQFF,TGTGCCAGCACCAACCAAGCGGGAGGGCGGTCCTACAATGAGCAGTTCTTC,few,TRBV7-9,TRBJ2-1,TRBD2
CASSLWSSGANVLTF,TGTGCCAGCAGTTTATGGTCCTCTGGGGCCAACGTCCTGACTTTC,-,TRBV27,TRBJ2-6,-
CASTRGGGLYGYTF,TGTGCCAGCACCCGAGGAGGGGGACTCTATGGCTACACCTTC,few,TRBV28,TRBJ1-2,-
CASSLGQLYNEQFF,TGTGCCAGCAGCTTAGGGCAGCTGTACAATGAGCAGTTCTTC,-,TRBV11-2,TRBJ2-1,-